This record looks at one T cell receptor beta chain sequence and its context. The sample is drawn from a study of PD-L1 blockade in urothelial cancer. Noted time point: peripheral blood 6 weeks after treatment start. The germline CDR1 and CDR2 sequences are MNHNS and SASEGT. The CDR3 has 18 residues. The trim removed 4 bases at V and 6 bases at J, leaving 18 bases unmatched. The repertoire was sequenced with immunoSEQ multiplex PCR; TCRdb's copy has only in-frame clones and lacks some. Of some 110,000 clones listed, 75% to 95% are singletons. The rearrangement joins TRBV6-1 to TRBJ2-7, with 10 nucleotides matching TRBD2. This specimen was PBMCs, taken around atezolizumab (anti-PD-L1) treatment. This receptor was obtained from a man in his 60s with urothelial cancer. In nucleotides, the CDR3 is TGTGCCAGCAGTGTCGATCGAGGGGGGGCTAGCGGGAGTGGCGAGCAGTACTTC. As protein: CASSVDRGGASGSGEQYF.